This TCR beta chain was sequenced for a study of radiotherapy plus CTLA-4 blockade in lung cancer (dated by TCRdb to the late 2010s). Concerning the study at large: Among enrolled patients, roughly 17% had an objective response and approximately 30% reached disease control.

The study evaluated CTLA-4 blockade (ipilimumab) given together with focal radiation therapy in patients who had chemo-refractory metastatic non-small-cell lung cancer. Overall results and qualifications from the work: The strongest predictors of response, as reported, were early dynamic changes in blood T cell clones along with a rise in serum interferon-beta after radiation. TCR clones derived from tumors expanded in peripheral blood after treatment with radiotherapy and ipilimumab.

In this sample, this clone turned up a few times. Its recognized antigen is unknown. Base qualities are not provided; no much larger clone lies one nucleotide away. Library generation was performed with the immunoSEQ multiplex PCR assay. TCRdb obtained this table from immuneACCESS and retained in-frame rearrangements with V and J assigned. These tables miss some clones; where compared with another copy, unresolved V genes account for less than half of the shortfall, and the remainder is unexplained. This sample lists more than 90,000 clones; approximately 80% were detected once. The top ten clones comprise about 25% of the sample. Including the terminal cysteine and phenylalanine, the CDR3 comprises 13 residues. Only the CDR3 DNA stays, 39 bases, in frame from base 1. The germline V gene sets CDR1 to MNHEY and CDR2 to SVGAGI. At the junction V is shortened by 6 bases and J by 3 bases, with 12 bases in between.

This sample comprised peripheral blood, obtained from a patient treated with radiotherapy plus ipilimumab. This sequence uses TRBV6-5 and TRBJ2-7; no D segment can be confidently identified. The receptor comes from a human donor with non-small cell lung cancer that progressed on radiotherapy plus ipilimumab. The nucleotide sequence is given as TGTGCCAGCAGGCGACCAGGTTTCTACGAGCAGTACTTC. The translation is CASRRPGFYEQYF.